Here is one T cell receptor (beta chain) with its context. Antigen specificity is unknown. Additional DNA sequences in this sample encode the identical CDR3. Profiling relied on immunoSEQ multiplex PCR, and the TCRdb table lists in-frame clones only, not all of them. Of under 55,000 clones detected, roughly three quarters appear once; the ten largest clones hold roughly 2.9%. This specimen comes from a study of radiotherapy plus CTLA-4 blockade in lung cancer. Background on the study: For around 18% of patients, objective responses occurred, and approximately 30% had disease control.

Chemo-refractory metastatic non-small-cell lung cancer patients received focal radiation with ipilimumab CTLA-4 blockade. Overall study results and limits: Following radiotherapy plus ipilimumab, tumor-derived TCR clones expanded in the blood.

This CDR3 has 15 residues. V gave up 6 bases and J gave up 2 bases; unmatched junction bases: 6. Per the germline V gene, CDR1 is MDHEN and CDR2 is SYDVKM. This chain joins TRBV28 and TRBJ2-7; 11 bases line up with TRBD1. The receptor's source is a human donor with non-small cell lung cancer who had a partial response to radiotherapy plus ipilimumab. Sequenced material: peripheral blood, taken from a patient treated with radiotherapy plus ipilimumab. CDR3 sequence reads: CASRRAGQGAYEQYF. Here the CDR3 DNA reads TGTGCCAGCAGGCGAGCGGGACAGGGGGCCTACGAGCAGTACTTC.